The rows below give T cell receptor beta chains drawn from one sample of a study of CD4 T cells in relation to SARS-CoV-2 and coronaviruses. Their antigens remain unidentified. Produced via immunoSEQ multiplex PCR; TCRdb's table is partial and in-frame only. The sample includes almost 30,000 clones, approximately 80% of them seen just once. What was sequenced was CD4+ T cells from PBMCs, cultured in vitro. The receptor set was obtained from a human donor in good health. Both conserved end residues are part of each CDR3. The D gene is left open where the match is weak. Clone size is shown for a subset of rows, as once, few, many or a class of expanded clone.

>TRBV23-1|.|TRBJ2-1|.
CASSQLRPTDNEQFF
TGCGCCAGCAGTCAGTTACGGCCGACAGACAATGAGCAGTTCTTC
>TRBV19|.|TRBJ2-5|.
CASSSGPQETQYF
TGTGCCAGTAGTTCCGGGCCCCAAGAGACCCAGTACTTC
>TRBV30|.|TRBJ1-2|.
CAWSVRNGVIYGYTF
TGTGCCTGGAGTGTACGTAACGGCGTCATCTATGGCTACACCTTC
>TRBV5-5|.|TRBJ2-2|.
CASSPSDLVTGELFF
TGTGCCAGCAGCCCATCGGACTTGGTCACCGGGGAGCTGTTTTTT
>TRBV3-1/TRBV3-2|.|TRBJ1-3|.
CASSQVQGSGNTIYF
TGTGCCAGCAGCCAAGTCCAGGGCTCTGGAAACACCATATATTTT
>TRBV7-2|.|TRBJ1-1|few
CASSLKYVTKPEAFF
TGTGCCAGCAGCTTAAAGTACGTGACTAAACCTGAAGCTTTCTTT
>TRBV7-7|.|TRBJ2-3|.
CASSLSHGSTDTQYF
TGTGCTAGCAGCTTAAGTCACGGAAGCACAGATACGCAGTATTTT
>TRBV5-1|TRBD2|TRBJ2-3|.
CASSSTSGTDTQYF
TGCGCCAGCAGCTCCACTAGCGGCACAGATACGCAGTATTTT
>TRBV7-9|.|TRBJ1-2|.
CASSLNQGSNGYTF
TGTGCCAGCAGCTTAAACCAGGGAAGTAATGGCTACACCTTC
>TRBV7-9|.|TRBJ1-2|.
CASSLAVIEQRGYTF
TGTGCCAGCAGCTTAGCGGTAATCGAGCAACGTGGCTACACCTTC
>TRBV4-3|TRBD2|TRBJ2-2|.
CASSQAAVAGTGELFF
TGCGCCAGCAGCCAAGCCGCAGTAGCGGGCACCGGGGAGCTGTTTTTT
>TRBV5-6|TRBD1|TRBJ2-7|.
CASSLNFRGPPSYEQYF
TGTGCCAGCAGCCTTAATTTCAGGGGGCCTCCGTCCTACGAGCAGTACTTC
>TRBV27|.|TRBJ1-2|.
CASSLLGYGYTF
TGTGCCAGCAGTTTACTGGGCTATGGCTACACCTTC
>TRBV11-2|.|TRBJ2-5|.
CASSFGAGWGDQETQYF
TGTGCCAGCAGCTTTGGTGCGGGCTGGGGGGACCAAGAGACCCAGTACTTC
>TRBV5-1|.|TRBJ2-1|.
CASSLAPGSYNEQFF
TGCGCCAGCAGCTTGGCTCCGGGCTCCTACAATGAGCAGTTCTTC
>TRBV5-5|.|TRBJ2-1|.
CASREGGLPYNEQFF
TGTGCCAGCAGAGAGGGAGGCCTCCCCTACAATGAGCAGTTCTTC
>TRBV7-2|.|TRBJ2-7|.
CASSLGFSPGPYEQYF
TGTGCCAGCAGCTTAGGATTCTCCCCAGGTCCCTACGAGCAGTACTTC
>TRBV5-1|TRBD2|TRBJ2-1|.
CASSDSGSRNEQFF
TGCGCCAGCAGCGATAGCGGGAGTAGGAATGAGCAGTTCTTC
>TRBV5-1|.|TRBJ1-6|.
CASSLTGLGNSPLHF
TGCGCCAGCAGCTTGACAGGGCTGGGGAATTCACCCCTCCACTTT